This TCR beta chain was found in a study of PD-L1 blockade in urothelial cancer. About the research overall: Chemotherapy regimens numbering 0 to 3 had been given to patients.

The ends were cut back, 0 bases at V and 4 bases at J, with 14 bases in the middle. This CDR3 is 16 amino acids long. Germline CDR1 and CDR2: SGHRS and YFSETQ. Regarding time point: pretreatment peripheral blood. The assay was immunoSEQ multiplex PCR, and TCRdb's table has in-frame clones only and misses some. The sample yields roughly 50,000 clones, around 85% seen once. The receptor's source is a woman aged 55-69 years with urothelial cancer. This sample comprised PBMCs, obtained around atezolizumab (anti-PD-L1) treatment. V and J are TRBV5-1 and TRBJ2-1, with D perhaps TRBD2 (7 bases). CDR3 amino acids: CASSLDRGAVYNEQFF. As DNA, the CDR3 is TGCGCCAGCAGCTTGGACCGGGGGGCCGTTTACAATGAGCAGTTCTTC. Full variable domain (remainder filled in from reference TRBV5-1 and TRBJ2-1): KAGVTQTPRYLIKTRGQQVTLSCSPISGHRSVSWYQQTPGQGLQFLFEYFSETQRNKGNFPGRFSGRQFSNSRSEMNVSTLELGDSALYLCASSLDRGAVYNEQFFGPGTRLTVL.